This T cell receptor beta chain was captured by sequencing in a study of blood T cell repertoires in COVID-19. Participants were aged roughly 18 to 90 years, lived in about two dozen US areas, and enrolled virtually. Clinical history reported by participants formed the basis on which cohorts were assigned. Before being deemed recovered, Cohort 3 donors had two negative PCRs, clearance, or symptom resolution. The authors' processing: Amplifying reference gene primers gave estimates of nucleated cell counts. The method was immunoSEQ multiplex PCR; TCRdb's version includes in-frame clones alone and lacks a portion of them. The DNA was the basis for D and trimming; V, J and clone size are from that table. In the table there are roughly 500,000 clones, 70% to 90% of which are singletons. The CDR3 is 13 amino acids. V was cut by 5 bases and J by 5 bases, with 10 bases left in between.

The chain carries TRBV12-3 or TRBV12-4 and TRBJ1-5; no clear D gene. Sequencing was performed on PBMCs or T cells enriched from blood (not recorded which). This TCR derives from a middle-aged woman who had recovered from COVID-19. CDR3 protein: CASSEPGYQPQHF. The CDR3 coding sequence is TGTGCCAGCAGTGAGCCCGGTTATCAGCCCCAGCATTTT.